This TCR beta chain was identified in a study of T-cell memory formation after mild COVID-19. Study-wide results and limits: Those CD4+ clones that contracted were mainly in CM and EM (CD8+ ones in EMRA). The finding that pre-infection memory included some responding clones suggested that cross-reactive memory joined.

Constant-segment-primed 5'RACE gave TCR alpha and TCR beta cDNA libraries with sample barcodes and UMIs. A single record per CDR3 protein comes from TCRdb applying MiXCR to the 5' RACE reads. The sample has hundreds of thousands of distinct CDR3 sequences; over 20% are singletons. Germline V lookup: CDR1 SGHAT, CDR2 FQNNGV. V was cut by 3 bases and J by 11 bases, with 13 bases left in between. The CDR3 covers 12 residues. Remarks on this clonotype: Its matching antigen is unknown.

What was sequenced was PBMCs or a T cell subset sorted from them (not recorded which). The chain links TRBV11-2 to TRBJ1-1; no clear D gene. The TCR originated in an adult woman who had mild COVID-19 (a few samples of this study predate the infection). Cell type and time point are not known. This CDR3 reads CASSFPGLSAFF. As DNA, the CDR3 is TGTGCCAGCAGCTTTCCAGGACTGTCGGCTTTCTTT.